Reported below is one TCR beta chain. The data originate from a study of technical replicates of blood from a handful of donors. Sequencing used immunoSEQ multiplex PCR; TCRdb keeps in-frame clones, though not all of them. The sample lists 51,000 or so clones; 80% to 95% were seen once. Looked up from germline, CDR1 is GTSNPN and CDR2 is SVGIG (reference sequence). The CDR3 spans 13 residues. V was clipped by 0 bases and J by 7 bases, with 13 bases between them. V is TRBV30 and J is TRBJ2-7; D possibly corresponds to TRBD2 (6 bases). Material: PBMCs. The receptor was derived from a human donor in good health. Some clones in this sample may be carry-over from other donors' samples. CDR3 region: CAWSVPGALEQYF. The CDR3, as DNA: TGTGCCTGGAGTGTACCGGGAGCTTTGGAGCAGTACTTC.